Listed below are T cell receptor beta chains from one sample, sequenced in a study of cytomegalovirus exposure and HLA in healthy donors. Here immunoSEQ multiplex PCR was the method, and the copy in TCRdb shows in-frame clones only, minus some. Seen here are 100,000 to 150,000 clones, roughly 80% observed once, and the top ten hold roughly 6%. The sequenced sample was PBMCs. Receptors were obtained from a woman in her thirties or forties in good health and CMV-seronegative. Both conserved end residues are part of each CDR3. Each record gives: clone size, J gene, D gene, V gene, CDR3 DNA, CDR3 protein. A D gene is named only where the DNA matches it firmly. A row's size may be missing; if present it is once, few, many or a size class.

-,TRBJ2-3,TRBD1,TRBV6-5,TGTGCCAGCAGCTCCGGACAGGGGGTGACAGATACGCAGTATTTT,CASSSGQGVTDTQYF
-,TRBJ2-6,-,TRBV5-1,TGCGCCAGCAGCCCGCGGTTTGGCTCTGGGGCCAACGTCCTGACTTTC,CASSPRFGSGANVLTF
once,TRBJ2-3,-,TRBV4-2,TGTGCCAGCACCCCCGGGGGCGGGAGATTTGCAGATACGCAGTATTTT,CASTPGGGRFADTQYF
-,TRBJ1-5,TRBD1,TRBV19,TGTGCCAGTAACCACGACAGGGCCGGCCGCCAGCCCCAGCATTTT,CASNHDRAGRQPQHF
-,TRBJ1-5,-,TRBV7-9,TGTGCCAGCAGCTTAGCGGGGCAGGGCCAGCCCCAGCATTTT,CASSLAGQGQPQHF
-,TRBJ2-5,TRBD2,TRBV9,TGTGCCAGCAGCGTAGGGGTCCTAGCGGGGGGAGAGACCCAGTACTTC,CASSVGVLAGGETQYF
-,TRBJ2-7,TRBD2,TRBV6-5,TGTGCCAGCAGTGCGGGACTAATCTACGAGCAGTACTTC,CASSAGLIYEQYF
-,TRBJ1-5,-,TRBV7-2,TGTGCCAGCAGCTTAGAGGATGGGAGTCCCCAGCATTTT,CASSLEDGSPQHF
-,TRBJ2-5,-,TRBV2,TGTGCCAGCAGGGCGGGAAATCAAGAGACCCAGTACTTC,CASRAGNQETQYF
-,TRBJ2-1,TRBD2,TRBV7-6,TGTGCCAGCAGCACTCTAGCGGGAGGCAAGTACAATGAGCAGTTCTTC,CASSTLAGGKYNEQFF